This T cell receptor beta chain is from a study of beta chain features in type 1 diabetes. In its sample, this clone was seen a few times. What it binds is not known. Every bit of the isolated RNA underwent reverse transcription, so sequencing read expressed TCRB transcripts. Measured with immunoSEQ multiplex PCR; TCRdb has only the in-frame clones, and not every one. The table shows approximately 140,000 clones, with 6.9% occurring only once. Notes on the study in general: In comparison with healthy donors, patients had naive, central memory and Treg TCRB repertoires that appeared more similar.

V lost 5 bases, J lost 1 base, and 18 bases lay in between. The CDR3 has 16 amino acids. CDR1 and CDR2 (germline): MNHEY, SMNVEV (reference sequence). V usage is TRBV27 and J usage is TRBJ2-7; a possible D gene is TRBD2 (5 bases). Source material: central memory CD4+ T cells from blood. This clonotype was sampled from a young woman in good health. In DNA, the CDR3 is TGTGCCAGCAGTCCCCGAGGGTACGGGCGGTCCTACGAGCAGTACTTC. Residues: CASSPRGYGRSYEQYF.